One and the same sample provided the 4 T cell receptor beta chains below, sequenced in a study of blood T cells in healthy people across ages. It was with a sample-barcoded 5' primer and a J-beta primer mix that a second PCR of roughly 7 to 11 cycles was run. TCRdb used MiXCR to reprocess the 5' RACE reads, holding one entry per CDR3 protein. This sample has about 1.6 million distinct CDR3 sequences, with roughly a third found just once. Sequencing input: blood. The receptor set was obtained from a young woman in good health.

This clonotype was seen a handful of times. The V and J genes are TRBV7-9 and TRBJ2-7, with 7 bases identical to TRBD1. After removal of 5 bases from V and 3 bases from J, the junction contained 10 bases not matched to a gene. The CDR3 covers 15 residues. Looked up from germline, CDR1 is SEHNR and CDR2 is FQNEAQ (reference sequence). The CDR3 reads CASSPRSDRVYEQYF. For the CDR3, the DNA is TGTGCCAGCAGCCCGCGGTCCGACAGGGTCTACGAGCAGTACTTC.

The table lists this clonotype with a count of one. The chain combines TRBV12-3 or TRBV12-4 with TRBJ2-5; tentative D call: TRBD2 (5 bases). The J call could be wrong; TRBJ2-7 is a better fit for the DNA end. This CDR3 contains 14 residues. CDR3 DNA sequence: TGTGCCAGCTCGCCCTTTGGGGAGAGCTACGAGCAGTACTTC. Its translation is CASSPFGESYEQYF.

The table lists this clonotype with many counts. The J gene is TRBJ2-7, the V gene TRBV7-6; possibly TRBD1 for D (6 bases). This CDR3 has 12 amino acids. Trimming removed 4 bases from V and 5 bases from J, with 9 bases in between. Germline V gene lookup returns CDR1 SGHVS and CDR2 FNYEAQ. In DNA form, the CDR3 reads TGTGCCAGCAGCTCCACAGGGCACGAGCAGTACTTC. This gives the protein CASSSTGHEQYF.

The rearrangement uses TRBV9 and TRBJ2-1, with D perhaps matching TRBD2 (5 bases). The ends were cut back, 3 bases at V and 6 bases at J, with 10 bases in the middle. CDR3 size: 13 residues. Germline-derived CDR1 and CDR2 are SGDLS and YYNGEE. CDR3 residues: CASSAETSNEQFF. CDR3 sequence (DNA): TGTGCCAGCAGCGCCGAAACTAGCAATGAGCAGTTCTTC.